This T cell receptor (beta chain) was found in a study of robustness of blood B and T cell sequencing listed by TCRdb under 2018. Concerning the study at large: The goal of the study was to find out how much peripheral blood is required to reliably describe the TCRbeta and IgG repertoires of an individual. TCRbeta and IgG repertoires were quantified in each of the 10 to 11 independently drawn blood samples. As technical replicates, two replicate TCRbeta cDNA libraries were made from one shared RNA pool taken from a single 10 ml draw.

Results the study describes overall, beyond this receptor: Pooling tubes did not increase the overlap of rare TCRbeta clonotypes, which implies that much larger blood volumes would be needed to capture rare TCRbeta clonotypes. Between the technical replicate libraries, 90% to 95% of the top 10,000 TCRbeta clonotypes in one library were also present in the other library. When 3 or 4 tubes (about 30-45 ml blood) were combined, saturation was approached in coverage of the top 10,000 TCRbeta clonotypes. One pair of TCRbeta libraries showed evidence of cross-contamination, likely from batch processing; the shared UMI-sequence pairs were removed. Immediate fractionation was required for EDTA tubes, so the use of EDTA tubes in multi-site collections was limited. A full plateau was not reached by TCRbeta rarefaction curves, suggesting under-sequencing or many low-abundance clonotypes. The 1,000 most abundant TCRbeta clonotypes from the pooled draws were detected in every single 10 ml sample.

The library was prepared using PCR. Sequencer: Illumina MiSeq. cDNA was synthesized with SMARTScribe reverse transcriptase and a 5' template-switch oligo that added a universal priming site. The template-switch oligo carried a 12-nucleotide random unique molecular identifier (UMI) that tagged each cDNA molecule. During reverse transcription, TCRbeta transcripts were targeted using chain-specific reverse primers. Uracil DNA glycosylase treatment was used to remove residual template-switch adapters, and a Qiagen MinElute kit was used to purify the cDNA. The first PCR used KAPA HiFi HotStart ReadyMix for approximately 25 cycles, split across four 50 ul reactions with step-out primers. Before any further amplification, the products of the first-round PCR were gel-purified. Illumina Nextera adapters were attached in a second approximately 8-cycle PCR, after which libraries were purified and pooled. The UMI barcode for each TCRbeta molecule was captured by a 50-nucleotide 5' read. The study's processing was this. The MIGEC toolkit was used to group reads by UMI into consensus reads. PEAR was used to merge forward and reverse consensus reads, producing the final reads. Identical UMI-sequence pairs found in more than one library were treated as cross-sample contamination and removed by a custom decontamination script. V(D)J assignment and CDR3 extraction were performed with MIGMAP, a wrapper around IgBLAST. A TCR clonotype was defined by an identical V gene, J gene and CDR3 amino acid sequence; no sequencing was done for CDR1 and CDR2. TCRdb's own reprocessing of the public reads used fastp at Q25 and MiXCR and kept productive beta chains. Each entry is one CDR3 protein sequence, shown with its most common DNA and genes. TCRdb's processing, not the study's, gives the V and J calls here. This sample is represented by 1,500 to 2,000 distinct CDR3 sequences; 45% to 50% of them were singletons. The top ten constitute roughly 40% of the sample.

TCRbeta repertoires were quantified from mRNA rather than genomic DNA, which captures expressed receptors. Buffy coat leukocytes were collected into Trizol, and RNA was extracted with the Direct-zol RNA MiniPrep Plus kit without cell sorting. To separate plasma, buffy coat and red blood cells, EDTA blood tubes were immediately centrifuged at 4 degrees C. V is reduced by 8 bases and J by 4 bases, leaving a spacing of 18 bases between them. The germline V gene supplies CDR1 MNHEY and CDR2 SVGEGT. Including cysteine and phenylalanine, the CDR3 has 14 amino acids. Kept here is only the CDR3 DNA, which spans 42 bases and is read in frame from base 1. This clonotype occurred a few times. Its antigen is still unknown. Within one base of it there is no much larger clone, and no base qualities were kept.

This TCR came from a human donor in good health. Material for sequencing was peripheral blood. The rearrangement joined TRBV6-2 or TRBV6-3 to TRBJ2-7; the D gene cannot be named for sure. For the CDR3, the sequence is CASAPRIKAYEQYF. The sequence in DNA is TGTGCCAGCGCTCCCAGAATAAAGGCGTACGAGCAGTACTTC.